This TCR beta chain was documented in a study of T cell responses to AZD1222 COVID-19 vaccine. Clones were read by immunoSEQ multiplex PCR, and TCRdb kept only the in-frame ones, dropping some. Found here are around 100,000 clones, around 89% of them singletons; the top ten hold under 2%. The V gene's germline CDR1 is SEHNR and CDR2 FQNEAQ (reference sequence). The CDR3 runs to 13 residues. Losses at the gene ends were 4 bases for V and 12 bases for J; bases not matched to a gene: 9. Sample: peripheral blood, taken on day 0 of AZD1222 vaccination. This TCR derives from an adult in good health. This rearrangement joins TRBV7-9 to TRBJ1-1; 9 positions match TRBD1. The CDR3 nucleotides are TGTGCCAGCAGCTCCTCCCGGGGGACAGGGTCTTTCTTT. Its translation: CASSSSRGTGSFF.